The source of this T cell receptor (beta chain) is a study of T cells in women clearing cervical HPV infection. The protocol was immunoSEQ multiplex PCR, while the TCRdb copy is restricted to in-frame clones and leaves out a portion. The sample's table shows over 25,000 clones. In germline, CDR1 is MNHEY, CDR2 SMNVEV (reference sequence). Trimming left V 3 bases short and J 10 bases short, with 10 bases between. This CDR3 has 13 residues. Points on this clone: The observed sequence ends 3 residues before the CDR3 terminus, with the missing tail filled in from the germline J gene.

This rearrangement joins TRBV27 to TRBJ1-6; maybe TRBD1 (6 bases). Material: blood buffy coat. The sequence was obtained from a woman between 18 and 69 years old with a cervical HPV16 infection that either progressed to CIN3+ or cleared (not recorded which). The CDR3 region is CASSFDRLSPLHF. Incomplete CDR3 DNA: TGTGCCAGCAGTTTCGACAGGCTGTCACCC.